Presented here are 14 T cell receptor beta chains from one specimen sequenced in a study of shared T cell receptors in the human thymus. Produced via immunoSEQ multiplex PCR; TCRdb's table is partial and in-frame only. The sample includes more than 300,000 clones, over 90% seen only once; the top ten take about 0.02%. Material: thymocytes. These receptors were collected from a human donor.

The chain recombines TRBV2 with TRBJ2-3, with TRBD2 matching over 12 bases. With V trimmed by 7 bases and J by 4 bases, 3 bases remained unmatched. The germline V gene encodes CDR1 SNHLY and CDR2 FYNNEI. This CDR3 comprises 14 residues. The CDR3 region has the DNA TGTGCCAGCACACTAGCGGGAGGATCAGATACGCAGTATTTT. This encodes CASTLAGGSDTQYF.

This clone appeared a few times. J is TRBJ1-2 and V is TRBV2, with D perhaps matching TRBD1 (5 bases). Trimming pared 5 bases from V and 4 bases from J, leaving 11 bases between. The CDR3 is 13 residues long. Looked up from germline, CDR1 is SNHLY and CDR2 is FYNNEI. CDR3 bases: TGTGCCAGCAGTATCAGGGAGGCCTATGGCTACACCTTC. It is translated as CASSIREAYGYTF.

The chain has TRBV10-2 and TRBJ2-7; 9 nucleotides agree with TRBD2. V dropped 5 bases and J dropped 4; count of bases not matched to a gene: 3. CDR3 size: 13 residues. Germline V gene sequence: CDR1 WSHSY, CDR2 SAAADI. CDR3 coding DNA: TGCGCCAGCAGTAATAGCGGGAGTTACGAGCAGTACTTC. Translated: CASSNSGSYEQYF.

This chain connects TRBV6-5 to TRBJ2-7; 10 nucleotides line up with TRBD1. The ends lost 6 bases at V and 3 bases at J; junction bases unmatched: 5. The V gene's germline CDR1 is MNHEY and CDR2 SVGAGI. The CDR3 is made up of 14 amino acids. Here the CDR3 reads CASSGQGGNYEQYF. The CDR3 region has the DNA TGTGCCAGCAGCGGACAGGGGGGAAACTACGAGCAGTACTTC.

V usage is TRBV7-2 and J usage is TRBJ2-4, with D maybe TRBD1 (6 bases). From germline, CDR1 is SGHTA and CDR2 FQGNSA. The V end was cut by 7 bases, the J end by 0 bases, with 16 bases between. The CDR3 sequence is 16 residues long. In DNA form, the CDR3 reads TGTGCCAGCACCCGACCGGGACACCTAGCCAAAAACATTCAGTACTTC. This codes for CASTRPGHLAKNIQYF.

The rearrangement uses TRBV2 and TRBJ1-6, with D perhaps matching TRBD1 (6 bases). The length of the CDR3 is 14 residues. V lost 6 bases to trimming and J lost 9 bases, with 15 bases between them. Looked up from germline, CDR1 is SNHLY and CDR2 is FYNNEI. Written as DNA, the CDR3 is TGTGCCAGCAGCTTTGGACAGAGTACTTCACCCCTCCACTTT. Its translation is CASSFGQSTSPLHF.

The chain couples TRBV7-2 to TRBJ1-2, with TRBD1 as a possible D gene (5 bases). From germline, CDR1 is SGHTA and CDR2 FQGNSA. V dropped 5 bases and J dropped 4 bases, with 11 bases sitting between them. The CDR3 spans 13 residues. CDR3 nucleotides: TGTGCCAGCAGCCCCGGGGGTAGCTATGGCTACACCTTC. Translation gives CASSPGGSYGYTF. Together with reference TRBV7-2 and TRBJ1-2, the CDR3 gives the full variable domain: GAGVSQSPSNKVTEKGKDVELRCDPISGHTALYWYRQSLGQGLEFLIYFQGNSAPDKSGLPSDRFSAERTGGSVSTLTIQRTQQEDSAVYLCASSPGGSYGYTFGSGTRLTVV.

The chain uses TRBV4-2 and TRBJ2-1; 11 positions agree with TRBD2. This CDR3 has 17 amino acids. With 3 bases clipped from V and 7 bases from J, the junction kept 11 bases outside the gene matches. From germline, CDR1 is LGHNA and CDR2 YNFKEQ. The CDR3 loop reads CASSQSPGLAVWNEQFF. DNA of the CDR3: TGTGCCAGCAGCCAGTCACCGGGACTAGCGGTTTGGAATGAGCAGTTCTTC.

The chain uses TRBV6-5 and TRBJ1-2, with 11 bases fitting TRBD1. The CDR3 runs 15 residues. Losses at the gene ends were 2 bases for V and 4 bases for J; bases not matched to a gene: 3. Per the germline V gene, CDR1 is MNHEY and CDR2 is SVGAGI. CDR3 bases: TGTGCCAGCAGTTACCATGGACAGGGGGCCTATGGCTACACCTTC. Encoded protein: CASSYHGQGAYGYTF.

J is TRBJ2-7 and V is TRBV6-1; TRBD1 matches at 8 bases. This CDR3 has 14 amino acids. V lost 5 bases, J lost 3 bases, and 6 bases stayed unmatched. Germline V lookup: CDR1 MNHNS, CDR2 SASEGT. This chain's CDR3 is CASSPGTGDYEQYF. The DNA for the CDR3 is TGTGCCAGCAGTCCCGGGACAGGAGACTACGAGCAGTACTTC.

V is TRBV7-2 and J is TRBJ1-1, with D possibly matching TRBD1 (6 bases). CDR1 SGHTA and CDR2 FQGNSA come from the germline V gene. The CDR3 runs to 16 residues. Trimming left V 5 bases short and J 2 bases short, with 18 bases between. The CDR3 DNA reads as TGTGCCAGCAGCCCCCCACAGGGATTCCTTAACACTGAAGCTTTCTTT. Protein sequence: CASSPPQGFLNTEAFF.

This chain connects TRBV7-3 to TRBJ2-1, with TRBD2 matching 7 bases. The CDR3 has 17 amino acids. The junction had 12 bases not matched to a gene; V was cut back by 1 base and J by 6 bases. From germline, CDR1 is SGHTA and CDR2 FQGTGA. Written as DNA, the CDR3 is TGTGCCAGCAGCTTAAAGGGCGGGAGTATCTTGGGCAATGAGCAGTTCTTC. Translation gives CASSLKGGSILGNEQFF.

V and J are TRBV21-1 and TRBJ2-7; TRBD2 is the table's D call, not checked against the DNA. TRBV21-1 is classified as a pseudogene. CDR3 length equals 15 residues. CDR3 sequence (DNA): TGTGCCAGCAGCAAATACGCCGGACTACCCTACGAGCAGTACTTC. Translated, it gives CASSKYAGLPYEQYF.

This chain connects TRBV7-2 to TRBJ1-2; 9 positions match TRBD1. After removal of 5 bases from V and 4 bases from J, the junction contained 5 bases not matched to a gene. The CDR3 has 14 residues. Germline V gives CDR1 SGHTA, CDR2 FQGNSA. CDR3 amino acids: CASSGTGISYGYTF. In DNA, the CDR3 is TGTGCCAGCAGCGGGACAGGGATCTCCTATGGCTACACCTTC. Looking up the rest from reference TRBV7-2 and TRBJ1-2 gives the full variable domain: GAGVSQSPSNKVTEKGKDVELRCDPISGHTALYWYRQSLGQGLEFLIYFQGNSAPDKSGLPSDRFSAERTGGSVSTLTIQRTQQEDSAVYLCASSGTGISYGYTFGSGTRLTVV.